These 18 T cell receptor beta chains were sequenced from one sample in a study of identical twins. Each CDR3 protein is one row after TCRdb ran MiXCR on the 5' RACE reads. The table shows roughly 250,000 distinct CDR3 sequences, with roughly 13% occurring only once. Sequencing was carried out using memory (CD45RO+) T cells sorted from blood. The receptor set was obtained from a woman under 30 in good health.

J is TRBJ2-1 and V is TRBV7-3, with TRBD2 matching over 8 bases. V gave up 4 bases and J gave up 8 bases; unmatched junction bases: 10. CDR1 is SGHTA and CDR2 is FQGTGA in the germline V gene. This CDR3 comprises 15 residues. CDR3 region: CASSSGTGGPDEQFF. The CDR3 DNA reads TGTGCCAGCAGCTCCGGGACGGGGGGGCCCGATGAGCAGTTCTTC.

This chain joins TRBV6-1 and TRBJ2-7; TRBD2 aligns across 9 bases. Trimming removed 6 bases from V and 2 bases from J; junction bases left unmatched: 8. This CDR3 has 15 residues. Per germline, CDR1 MNHNS and CDR2 SASEGT. DNA for the CDR3: TGTGCCAGCAGGTCTGAGCGGGGGGAAACCTACGAGCAGTACTTC. Translating it yields CASRSERGETYEQYF.

This chain links TRBV5-1 with TRBJ2-2; D is possibly TRBD1 or TRBD2 (5 bases each). Looked up from germline, CDR1 is SGHRS and CDR2 is YFSETQ. CDR3 length: 14 amino acids. V was clipped by 5 bases and J by 2 bases, with 10 bases between them. CDR3: CASSRDQNTGELFF. CDR3 DNA: TGCGCCAGCAGTAGGGACCAAAACACCGGGGAGCTGTTTTTT.

V and J are TRBV7-9 and TRBJ2-2; D uncertain. Germline V CDR1 and CDR2: SEHNR, FQNEAQ (reference sequence). The CDR3 extends over 13 amino acids. The V end was cut by 6 bases, the J end by 5 bases, with 10 bases between. This chain's CDR3 is CASRFFGTGELFF. DNA of the CDR3: TGTGCCAGCAGGTTTTTTGGGACCGGGGAGCTGTTTTTT.

This clonotype was recorded many times. The CDR3 DNA follows: TGCGCCAGCAGCGGGGCTAGTTTTGGGGATGAGCAGTTCTTC. The encoded protein is CASSGASFGDEQFF. The chain recombines TRBV5-1 with TRBJ2-1; possibly TRBD1 for D (5 bases). This CDR3 spans 14 amino acids. Germline loops: CDR1 SGHRS, CDR2 YFSETQ. The germline V and J ends were trimmed by 4 bases and 8 bases, with 16 bases remaining between them.

At least ten counts were recorded for this clonotype. This chain joins TRBV29-1 and TRBJ2-1; the match to TRBD1 covers 8 bases. Germline lookup yields CDR1 SQVTM and CDR2 ANQGSEA. The CDR3 consists of 15 residues. V lost 4 bases and J lost 4; bases outside the gene matches: 9. The chain's CDR3 is CSVAFPGQDYNEQFF. The CDR3 DNA follows: TGCAGCGTTGCCTTCCCGGGACAGGATTACAATGAGCAGTTCTTC.

The genes are TRBV20-1 and TRBJ1-2, with unresolved D. V gave up 4 bases and J gave up 4 bases, with 7 bases separating them. The V gene's germline CDR1 is DFQATT and CDR2 SNEGSKA (reference sequence). CDR3 size: 11 residues. The CDR3 DNA is TGCAGTGCTATCTCCATCTATGGCTACACCTTC. Its protein product is CSAISIYGYTF.

There are a few counts of this clonotype. The rearrangement links TRBV7-3 to TRBJ2-1, with D unclear. The CDR3 length is 14 residues. Germline assignment: CDR1 SGHTA and CDR2 FQGTGA. With 0 bases removed from V and 6 bases from J, the gap between germline ends came to 9 bases. The CDR3 DNA is TGTGCCAGCAGCTTAACAGGCCCCCCCAATGAGCAGTTCTTC. Protein: CASSLTGPPNEQFF. Full variable domain (outside the CDR3, taken from reference TRBV7-3 and TRBJ2-1): GAGVSQTPSNKVTEKGKYVELRCDPISGHTALYWYRQSLGQGPEFLIYFQGTGAADDSGLPNDRFFAVRPEGSVSTLKIQRTERGDSAVYLCASSLTGPPNEQFFGPGTRLTVL.

In this sample, this clonotype turned up a few times. Written as DNA, the CDR3 is TGTGCCAGCAGCTTAGCTGTCGGACTAGCATTCGAGCAGTACTTC. This encodes CASSLAVGLAFEQYF. This rearrangement joins TRBV7-9 to TRBJ2-7, with 8 bases that match TRBD2. V lost 0 bases to trimming and J lost 6 bases; unmatched junction nucleotides: 7. Germline CDR1 reads SEHNR; CDR2 reads FQNEAQ (reference sequence). The CDR3 is 15 residues long.

This clonotype was picked up a small number of times. The chain links TRBV19 to TRBJ2-1; D ambiguous. The CDR3 has 13 residues. The germline V and J ends were trimmed by 0 bases and 8 bases, with 8 bases remaining between them. Germline CDR1 and CDR2: LNHDA and SQIVND (reference sequence). The CDR3 sequence: CASSIDRRDEQFF. Written as DNA, the CDR3 is TGTGCCAGTAGTATAGATAGACGGGATGAGCAGTTCTTC.

The chain employs TRBV27 and TRBJ2-3, with D perhaps given as TRBD1 or TRBD2 (7 bases each). V was shortened by 2 bases and J by 2 bases, with 14 bases between the two germline ends. Germline CDR1 and CDR2: MNHEY and SMNVEV (reference sequence). The CDR3 consists of 16 residues. This CDR3 reads CASSLTQGGFTDTQYF. In DNA form, the CDR3 reads TGTGCCAGCAGTTTAACCCAGGGGGGGTTCACAGATACGCAGTATTTT.

This clonotype has ten or more counts. V gene TRBV5-1 combines with J gene TRBJ1-2; a weak D match, TRBD1 (6 bases). The CDR3 sequence is 14 residues long. V lost 6 bases, J lost 8 bases, and 20 bases lay in between. Germline-derived CDR1 and CDR2 are SGHRS and YFSETQ. The CDR3 nucleotides read TGCGCCAGCACCCCAGGGGACATTCCTTTAGGCTACACCTTC. Its protein is CASTPGDIPLGYTF.

A few counts support this clonotype. The chain joins TRBV11-2 to TRBJ2-1, with no clear D. V was clipped by 5 bases and J by 5 bases, with 10 bases between them. This CDR3 is built from 13 residues. Germline assignment: CDR1 SGHAT and CDR2 FQNNGV. As DNA, the CDR3 is TGTGCCAGCAGCATACCCGAAAACAATGAGCAGTTCTTC. Its translation is CASSIPENNEQFF.

The chain employs TRBV9 and TRBJ2-3; D is possibly TRBD1 (6 bases). Germline V lookup: CDR1 SGDLS, CDR2 YYNGEE. Trimming pared 3 bases from V and 3 bases from J, leaving 14 bases between. The CDR3 is 15 residues long. The CDR3 bases are TGTGCCAGCAGCGGTACAGGGCGAGGGACAGATACGCAGTATTTT. Translation: CASSGTGRGTDTQYF.

V gene TRBV3-1 combines with J gene TRBJ2-7; the D gene is possibly TRBD1 (5 bases). V lost 4 bases to trimming and J lost 9 bases, with 22 bases between them. The CDR3 runs to 15 residues. Germline assignment: CDR1 LGHDT and CDR2 YNNKEL (reference sequence). CDR3 loop: CASSPQRVPGQGQYF. In DNA form, the CDR3 reads TGTGCCAGCAGCCCGCAAAGGGTCCCCGGCCAGGGGCAGTACTTC.

The chain joins TRBV6-1 to TRBJ1-2, with 7 bases matching TRBD1. The CDR3 contains 14 residues. V shed 8 bases, J shed 8 bases, and the junction held 14 bases outside the gene matches. Germline CDR1 and CDR2: MNHNS and SASEGT. In DNA, the CDR3 is TGTGCCAGCCTAAAACCTCGACAGGGTGAGGGCTACACCTTC. As protein: CASLKPRQGEGYTF.

In its sample, this clonotype was seen a few times. Here the CDR3 DNA reads TGCAGTGCTAGAGGCCTGGCGAAAGAGACCCAGTACTTC. Translating it yields CSARGLAKETQYF. The chain couples TRBV20-1 to TRBJ2-5, with no clear D. V was shortened by 1 base and J by 3 bases, with 9 bases between the two germline ends. The CDR3 is 13 amino acids. Germline-derived CDR1 and CDR2 are DFQATT and SNEGSKA (reference sequence).

The rearrangement joins TRBV11-2 to TRBJ2-2; tentatively, D is TRBD1 (6 bases). The length of the CDR3 is 14 residues. The germline V gene encodes CDR1 SGHAT and CDR2 FQNNGV. Trimming left V 3 bases short and J 5 bases short, with 10 bases between. CDR3 in amino acids: CASSFSQGTGELFF. The DNA of the CDR3 is TGTGCCAGCAGCTTCTCGCAGGGGACCGGGGAGCTGTTTTTT.